The 12 T cell receptor beta chains below were found in one sample sequenced in a study of shared clonotypes between healthy human individuals. Only CD45RO-negative cells positively selected for CCR7 counted as naive CD8 cells, so terminally differentiated effector memory CD45RA+ cells were excluded. Generated by immunoSEQ multiplex PCR, the TCRdb table keeps only in-frame clones and is missing some. The table has fewer than 1 million clones, 95% to 97% seen once; the top ten hold over 0.2%. The sample consisted of naive CD8+ T cells sorted from blood. The receptors derive from a man aged 25-45 years in good health.

The chain joins TRBV7-8 to TRBJ2-7; D unclear. The CDR3 has 13 amino acids. The V end was cut by 2 bases, the J end by 4 bases, with 9 bases between. The germline gives CDR1 SGHVS, CDR2 FQNEAQ. The DNA of the CDR3 is TGTGCCAGCAGCTTAATTTTTGGATACGAGCAGTACTTC. It yields the protein CASSLIFGYEQYF.

The rearrangement links TRBV7-9 to TRBJ2-1, with 7 bases aligning to TRBD2. Trimming cost V 5 bases and J 5 bases; bases outside gene matches: 9. The CDR3 sequence is 15 residues long. In germline, CDR1 is SEHNR, CDR2 FQNEAQ (reference sequence). Written as DNA, the CDR3 is TGTGCCAGCAGCCTTCCTAGCGGAGCAAACAATGAGCAGTTCTTC. This sequence encodes CASSLPSGANNEQFF.

With regard to this clone: Other nucleotide sequences in the sample specify the same CDR3. The genes are TRBV9 and TRBJ1-3; D not certain. The CDR3 runs 11 residues. CDR1 is SGDLS and CDR2 is YYNGEE in the germline V gene. V lost 7 bases and J 4 bases, leaving 6 bases between the germline ends. The CDR3 nucleotides are TGTGCCAGCCGACGAGGAAACACCATATATTTT. Residues: CASRRGNTIYF. The entire variable domain, with the rest obtained from reference TRBV9 and TRBJ1-3, is as follows: DSGVTQTPKHLITATGQRVTLRCSPRSGDLSVYWYQQSLDQGLQFLIQYYNGEERAKGNILERFSAQQFPDLHSELNLSSLELGDSALYFCASRRGNTIYFGEGSWLTVV.

This clone was picked up one time. The chain recombines TRBV6-5 with TRBJ1-2, with a possible D match to TRBD1 (5 bases). Germline V gene data show CDR1 as MNHEY and CDR2 as SVGAGI. V lost 8 bases, J lost 4 bases, and 8 bases lay in between. There are 11 residues in the CDR3. The CDR3 here is CASGGVYGYTF. The CDR3 DNA is TGTGCCAGCGGGGGGGTCTATGGCTACACCTTC.

The rearrangement links TRBV29-1 to TRBJ1-1; D perhaps matches TRBD1 (5 bases). The germline gives CDR1 SQVTM, CDR2 ANQGSEA. The CDR3 runs to 13 residues. Deletions cut 6 bases from V and 4 bases from J, with 15 bases between. CDR3 bases: TGCAGCGTAGATCAGGGACTGTCCACTGAAGCTTTCTTT. This gives the protein CSVDQGLSTEAFF. Full variable domain (outside the CDR3, taken from reference TRBV29-1 and TRBJ1-1): SAVISQKPSRDICQRGTSLTIQCQVDSQVTMMFWYRQQPGQSLTLIATANQGSEATYESGFVIDKFPISRPNLTFSTLTVSNMSPEDSSIYLCSVDQGLSTEAFFGQGTRLTVV.

The chain couples TRBV11-2 to TRBJ2-5, with TRBD2 as a possible D gene (6 bases). CDR1 SGHAT and CDR2 FQNNGV come from the germline V gene. Trimming removed 0 bases at V and 2 bases at J, with 16 bases between. The CDR3 sequence is 17 residues long. This CDR3 reads CASSLDGGLLLQETQYF. The CDR3 bases are TGTGCCAGCAGCTTAGATGGGGGACTCCTTTTACAAGAGACCCAGTACTTC.

In nucleotides, the CDR3 is TGTGCCAGCAGCCGCCACGAGGGCGGGGCCAACGTCCTGACTTTC. It codes for CASSRHEGGANVLTF. The chain recombines TRBV7-8 with TRBJ2-6, with D perhaps matching TRBD2 (5 bases). V was clipped by 5 bases and J by 4 bases, with 12 bases between them. Per germline, CDR1 SGHVS and CDR2 FQNEAQ. The CDR3 consists of 15 residues.

This rearrangement joins TRBV7-6 to TRBJ2-1; 8 bases are shared with TRBD2. With V trimmed by 0 bases and J by 4 bases, 8 bases remained unmatched. The length of the CDR3 is 17 residues. Germline V gives CDR1 SGHVS, CDR2 FNYEAQ. CDR3 residues: CASSLANGRASYNEQFF. In DNA, the CDR3 is TGTGCCAGCAGCTTAGCAAACGGGAGGGCCTCGTACAATGAGCAGTTCTTC.

This chain links TRBV15 with TRBJ2-3, with 9 nucleotides matching TRBD2. CDR3 length: 16 amino acids. V dropped 1 base and J dropped 4; count of bases not matched to a gene: 6. Germline V gene data show CDR1 as LNHNV and CDR2 as YYDKDF (reference sequence). In DNA, the CDR3 is TGTGCCACCAGCAGAGGCTTAGCGGGAGCGGCAGATACGCAGTATTTT. It translates to CATSRGLAGAADTQYF.

The V call is TRBV6-4, the J call TRBJ1-5; tentative D call: TRBD1 (5 bases). This CDR3 spans 13 amino acids. V was trimmed by 2 bases and J by 4 bases, leaving 6 bases between them. Germline CDR1 and CDR2: MRHNA and SNTAGT. CDR3 sequence reads: CASSDGGNQPQHF. DNA for the CDR3: TGTGCCAGCAGTGACGGGGGAAATCAGCCCCAGCATTTT.

The V and J genes are TRBV14 and TRBJ1-2; a possible D gene is TRBD1 (5 bases). The CDR3 is made up of 14 amino acids. V lost 0 bases and J lost 4, with 9 bases in between. CDR1 and CDR2 (germline): SGHDN, FVKESK. CDR3 sequence: CASSQDGAAYGYTF. CDR3 in DNA: TGTGCCAGCAGCCAAGACGGGGCAGCCTATGGCTACACCTTC.

This chain joins TRBV5-1 and TRBJ2-3; 13 bases match TRBD2. After removal of 7 bases from V and 6 bases from J, the junction contained 17 bases not matched to a gene. Germline CDR1 SGHRS, CDR2 YFSETQ. There are 18 residues in the CDR3. CDR3 loop: CASSGLAGDSSRSDTQYF. The CDR3 DNA reads TGCGCCAGCTCAGGACTAGCGGGAGATAGTTCGCGATCTGATACGCAGTATTTT.